Listed below are T cell receptor beta chains from one sample, sequenced in a study of OX40 agonist ivuxolimab in advanced cancers. Profiling relied on immunoSEQ multiplex PCR, and the TCRdb table lists in-frame clones only, not all of them. The sample shows 50,000 to 75,000 clones, around 87% of them seen only once. The sequencing used CD4+ or CD8+ T cells sorted from blood, collected in a trial of the OX40 agonist ivuxolimab. Receptors were obtained from an adult with an advanced solid tumor such as melanoma, head and neck, liver or kidney cancer. Both conserved end residues are part of each CDR3. D genes are given only for firm matches. Rows give clone size only sometimes, using once, few, many, or a class for an expanded clone.

CDR3nt: TGTGCCAGCAGTTCTCAGGGGAGGGGCAATCAGCCCCAGCATTTT; CDR3aa: CASSSQGRGNQPQHF; abundance: -; d_gene: -; v_gene: TRBV6-1; j_gene: TRBJ1-5
CDR3nt: TGTGCCAGCAGTCCACTAGCGGGGGGTTCCGAGCAGTACTTC; CDR3aa: CASSPLAGGSEQYF; abundance: once; d_gene: TRBD2; v_gene: TRBV7-8; j_gene: TRBJ2-7
CDR3nt: TGTGCCAGTCTTCCAGGATACAGGAATAATGAAAAACTGTTTTTT; CDR3aa: CASLPGYRNNEKLFF; abundance: -; d_gene: -; v_gene: TRBV19; j_gene: TRBJ1-4
CDR3nt: TGCGCCAGAACCACTATCGGGGGAGGGGGCCCAGGGTCGTCCTATAATTCACCCCTCCACTTT; CDR3aa: CARTTIGGGGPGSSYNSPLHF; abundance: -; d_gene: TRBD1; v_gene: TRBV5-1; j_gene: TRBJ1-6
CDR3nt: TGTGCCAGCAGTGGCAGGGGGCGCACCGGGGAGCTGTTTTTT; CDR3aa: CASSGRGRTGELFF; abundance: -; d_gene: TRBD1; v_gene: TRBV2; j_gene: TRBJ2-2
CDR3nt: TGTGCCAGCAGCCCCGGGACCTACGAGCAGTACTTC; CDR3aa: CASSPGTYEQYF; abundance: -; d_gene: -; v_gene: TRBV6-5; j_gene: TRBJ2-7
CDR3nt: TGTGCCACCAGCAGAGATCATTCCAGCCATGGCTACACCTTC; CDR3aa: CATSRDHSSHGYTF; abundance: -; d_gene: -; v_gene: TRBV15; j_gene: TRBJ1-2
CDR3nt: TGTGCCAGCAGCTTGGCCGGTATCGGCTCCTACGAGCAGTACTTC; CDR3aa: CASSLAGIGSYEQYF; abundance: -; d_gene: -; v_gene: TRBV5-8; j_gene: TRBJ2-7
CDR3nt: TGTGCCAGCAGCTTGGGGATCCAAGAGACCCAGTACTTC; CDR3aa: CASSLGIQETQYF; abundance: few; d_gene: -; v_gene: TRBV5-4; j_gene: TRBJ2-5
CDR3nt: TGTGCCAGCAGCCCGGACCCCACAGGGGGTAGGGGCTACACCTTC; CDR3aa: CASSPDPTGGRGYTF; abundance: -; d_gene: TRBD1; v_gene: TRBV9; j_gene: TRBJ1-2
CDR3nt: TGTGCCAGCAGCTCCCGGACTAGAGCAGAGACCCAGTACTTC; CDR3aa: CASSSRTRAETQYF; abundance: -; d_gene: TRBD2; v_gene: TRBV11-3; j_gene: TRBJ2-5
CDR3nt: TGTGCCAGCAGTAAAGCTTTCTTT; CDR3aa: CASSKAFF; abundance: -; d_gene: -; v_gene: TRBV27; j_gene: TRBJ1-1
CDR3nt: TGTGCCAGCCGGGCGGGGGTGAGCACTGAAGCTTTCTTT; CDR3aa: CASRAGVSTEAFF; abundance: -; d_gene: -; v_gene: TRBV6-1; j_gene: TRBJ1-1
CDR3nt: TGTGCCTGGAGTGCAGGGGACAGGGGTTACGAGCAGTACTTC; CDR3aa: CAWSAGDRGYEQYF; abundance: -; d_gene: TRBD1; v_gene: TRBV30; j_gene: TRBJ2-7
CDR3nt: TGTGCCAGCAGCCAGATGGGACTAGAGGATGATACGCAGTATTTT; CDR3aa: CASSQMGLEDDTQYF; abundance: -; d_gene: TRBD2; v_gene: TRBV14; j_gene: TRBJ2-3
CDR3nt: TGTGCCAGCAGCTCATCCTGGGGGGGGACAGGGCTCGCAGATACGCAGTATTTT; CDR3aa: CASSSSWGGTGLADTQYF; abundance: -; d_gene: TRBD1; v_gene: TRBV7-9; j_gene: TRBJ2-3
CDR3nt: TGTGCCAGCAGTGATCGGCAGGGGGATGGCTACACCTTC; CDR3aa: CASSDRQGDGYTF; abundance: -; d_gene: TRBD1; v_gene: TRBV6-1; j_gene: TRBJ1-2
CDR3nt: TGTGCCAGCAGCTCTACAGCTTACAATGAGCAGTTCTTC; CDR3aa: CASSSTAYNEQFF; abundance: -; d_gene: -; v_gene: TRBV11-2; j_gene: TRBJ2-1
CDR3nt: TGTGCCAGCAGCTTAGCGTCCGGGACAGGGGAAGCTTTCTTT; CDR3aa: CASSLASGTGEAFF; abundance: -; d_gene: TRBD1; v_gene: TRBV7-8; j_gene: TRBJ1-1
CDR3nt: TGTGCCAGCAGCTTCCAACAGGGGACCGGGGTAAAACTGTTTTTT; CDR3aa: CASSFQQGTGVKLFF; abundance: once; d_gene: TRBD1; v_gene: TRBV7-2; j_gene: TRBJ1-4
CDR3nt: TGTGCCGCCTCCCGGGAGAACAATGAGCAGTTCTTC; CDR3aa: CAASRENNEQFF; abundance: -; d_gene: -; v_gene: TRBV10-3; j_gene: TRBJ2-1
CDR3nt: TGCAGTGTTGCAAGAAACATTCAGTACTTC; CDR3aa: CSVARNIQYF; abundance: -; d_gene: -; v_gene: TRBV20-1; j_gene: TRBJ2-4
CDR3nt: TGTGCCAGCTCACCATTACCGGGACAGGCGAGTGGGGAGCTGTTTTTT; CDR3aa: CASSPLPGQASGELFF; abundance: once; d_gene: TRBD1; v_gene: TRBV18; j_gene: TRBJ2-2
CDR3nt: TGCGCCAGCAGCTTGGCCCCGACCAGGACAGCTGGAAACACCATATATTTT; CDR3aa: CASSLAPTRTAGNTIYF; abundance: -; d_gene: -; v_gene: TRBV5-1; j_gene: TRBJ1-3
CDR3nt: TGTGCCAGCAGCTTAGAGCGGGGGGGAAGTGGCTACACCTTC; CDR3aa: CASSLERGGSGYTF; abundance: once; d_gene: -; v_gene: TRBV7-9; j_gene: TRBJ1-2
CDR3nt: TGCGCCAGCAATGTCGGGGGTAGCAATCAGCCCCAGCATTTT; CDR3aa: CASNVGGSNQPQHF; abundance: -; d_gene: -; v_gene: TRBV10-2; j_gene: TRBJ1-5
CDR3nt: TGTGCCAGCAGCTTAGGGGGGTATAATTCACCCCTCCACTTT; CDR3aa: CASSLGGYNSPLHF; abundance: -; d_gene: -; v_gene: TRBV11-1; j_gene: TRBJ1-6
CDR3nt: TGTGCCAGCAAGGGGGCTCATGAGCAGTTCTTC; CDR3aa: CASKGAHEQFF; abundance: once; d_gene: TRBD1; v_gene: TRBV2; j_gene: TRBJ2-1
CDR3nt: TGTGCCAGCAGTCCCAAAAGGACCGGAGGCTACACCTTC; CDR3aa: CASSPKRTGGYTF; abundance: few; d_gene: -; v_gene: TRBV21-1; j_gene: TRBJ1-2
CDR3nt: TGTGCCAGCAGCGCCACAGGGAGCTCACCCCTCCACTTT; CDR3aa: CASSATGSSPLHF; abundance: -; d_gene: -; v_gene: TRBV9; j_gene: TRBJ1-6
CDR3nt: TGCGCCAGCAGCTTGGCCTCTCCGGGGAGGGATCTCTCCTACGAGCAGTACTTC; CDR3aa: CASSLASPGRDLSYEQYF; abundance: -; d_gene: TRBD2; v_gene: TRBV5-1; j_gene: TRBJ2-7
CDR3nt: TGTGCCAGCAGCCGTACCGGGACAGGGGTTGCGGTCACCGGGGAGCTGTTTTTT; CDR3aa: CASSRTGTGVAVTGELFF; abundance: -; d_gene: TRBD1; v_gene: TRBV11-2; j_gene: TRBJ2-2
CDR3nt: TGCGCCAGCAGCTACCAAGAGGGGGGTCAGCCCCAGCATTTT; CDR3aa: CASSYQEGGQPQHF; abundance: -; d_gene: -; v_gene: TRBV5-1; j_gene: TRBJ1-5
CDR3nt: TGTGCCAGCAGAGATAGAACTGGAAACACCATATATTTT; CDR3aa: CASRDRTGNTIYF; abundance: -; d_gene: -; v_gene: TRBV5-8; j_gene: TRBJ1-3
CDR3nt: TGTGCCAGCAGCTTGGGGGGTTTGCCCTCAATCAATGAGCAGTTCTTC; CDR3aa: CASSLGGLPSINEQFF; abundance: -; d_gene: -; v_gene: TRBV5-4; j_gene: TRBJ2-1
CDR3nt: TGTGCCAGCAGCTTGGGGGGTCGTACCGGGGAGCTGTTTTTT; CDR3aa: CASSLGGRTGELFF; abundance: -; d_gene: -; v_gene: TRBV7-2; j_gene: TRBJ2-2
CDR3nt: TGTGCCAGCAGCCAGGCGGGAGGGGTGGTTCAGCCCCAGCATTTT; CDR3aa: CASSQAGGVVQPQHF; abundance: -; d_gene: -; v_gene: TRBV4-2; j_gene: TRBJ1-5
CDR3nt: TGTGCCATCAGTGCCCAAGGGACTAGCGGGGGAGTCGTGCTTGGGGAGCAGTACTTC; CDR3aa: CAISAQGTSGGVVLGEQYF; abundance: -; d_gene: TRBD2; v_gene: TRBV10-3; j_gene: TRBJ2-7
CDR3nt: TGCGCCAGCAGCAGAGAGGGTAGCACAGATACGCAGTATTTT; CDR3aa: CASSREGSTDTQYF; abundance: -; d_gene: -; v_gene: TRBV5-1; j_gene: TRBJ2-3
CDR3nt: TGTGCCAGCAGCTTAGTCGAGGGGTCCGAGGAGACCCAGTACTTC; CDR3aa: CASSLVEGSEETQYF; abundance: -; d_gene: -; v_gene: TRBV7-2; j_gene: TRBJ2-5
CDR3nt: TGCGCCAGCAGTCCGTATCGACAGGGCAAGGCAGATACGCAGTATTTT; CDR3aa: CASSPYRQGKADTQYF; abundance: -; d_gene: TRBD1; v_gene: TRBV5-1; j_gene: TRBJ2-3
CDR3nt: TGTGCCAGCAGCTTGACCGGTGGACTAGCGGTGAACACCGGGGAGCTGTTTTTT; CDR3aa: CASSLTGGLAVNTGELFF; abundance: once; d_gene: TRBD2; v_gene: TRBV9; j_gene: TRBJ2-2
CDR3nt: TGCGCCAGCTCTGCGTTGGGGGAAGGATCAGCTGGCTACACCTTC; CDR3aa: CASSALGEGSAGYTF; abundance: -; d_gene: -; v_gene: TRBV5-1; j_gene: TRBJ1-2
CDR3nt: TGTGCCAGCAGCTCAGGGTCCCTTGGTGGCTACACCTTC; CDR3aa: CASSSGSLGGYTF; abundance: -; d_gene: -; v_gene: TRBV28; j_gene: TRBJ1-2
CDR3nt: TGCGCCAGCAGCCCACCCGCGGGGGCAGGAGGTGAAAAACTGTTTTTT; CDR3aa: CASSPPAGAGGEKLFF; abundance: once; d_gene: -; v_gene: TRBV5-1; j_gene: TRBJ1-4
CDR3nt: TGTGCCTGGAGGGGGGGGCGGACTGAAGCTTTCTTT; CDR3aa: CAWRGGRTEAFF; abundance: -; d_gene: -; v_gene: TRBV30; j_gene: TRBJ1-1
CDR3nt: TGTGCCACTCACCCCTCGACAGGGAACTATGGCTACACCTTC; CDR3aa: CATHPSTGNYGYTF; abundance: -; d_gene: TRBD1; v_gene: TRBV6-5; j_gene: TRBJ1-2
CDR3nt: TGTGCCAGCAGCGGGTCGAGCCGCATGAACACTGAAGCTTTCTTT; CDR3aa: CASSGSSRMNTEAFF; abundance: -; d_gene: -; v_gene: TRBV6-1; j_gene: TRBJ1-1
CDR3nt: TGTGCCAGCAGCCCCAGGGGGAACTCTGGAAACACCATATATTTT; CDR3aa: CASSPRGNSGNTIYF; abundance: -; d_gene: TRBD1; v_gene: TRBV7-9; j_gene: TRBJ1-3
CDR3nt: TGTGCCAGCAGCTTAGTAGAGGGGGCAGGTTACGAGCAGTACTTC; CDR3aa: CASSLVEGAGYEQYF; abundance: -; d_gene: TRBD1; v_gene: TRBV11-2; j_gene: TRBJ2-7
CDR3nt: TGCGCCAGCAGCTTGCGGCCCCAGACTAGCGGTATCTCCTACAATGAGCAGTTCTTC; CDR3aa: CASSLRPQTSGISYNEQFF; abundance: once; d_gene: TRBD2; v_gene: TRBV5-1; j_gene: TRBJ2-1
CDR3nt: TGTGCCAGCAGACAGGGTGGGAGCACTGAAGCTTTCTTT; CDR3aa: CASRQGGSTEAFF; abundance: -; d_gene: -; v_gene: TRBV2; j_gene: TRBJ1-1
CDR3nt: TGCGCCAGCAGCTTGGGTGTCGGACAGGGGGAGAATGAGCAGTTCTTC; CDR3aa: CASSLGVGQGENEQFF; abundance: -; d_gene: TRBD1; v_gene: TRBV5-1; j_gene: TRBJ2-1
CDR3nt: TGTGCCAGCAGCTTAGGTCAGGGGGGTTCCGGTGAGCAGTTCTTC; CDR3aa: CASSLGQGGSGEQFF; abundance: -; d_gene: -; v_gene: TRBV11-3; j_gene: TRBJ2-1
CDR3nt: TGTGCCAGCAGTTTGGGGACAGGGAGCAATCAGCCCCAGCATTTT; CDR3aa: CASSLGTGSNQPQHF; abundance: -; d_gene: TRBD1; v_gene: TRBV27; j_gene: TRBJ1-5